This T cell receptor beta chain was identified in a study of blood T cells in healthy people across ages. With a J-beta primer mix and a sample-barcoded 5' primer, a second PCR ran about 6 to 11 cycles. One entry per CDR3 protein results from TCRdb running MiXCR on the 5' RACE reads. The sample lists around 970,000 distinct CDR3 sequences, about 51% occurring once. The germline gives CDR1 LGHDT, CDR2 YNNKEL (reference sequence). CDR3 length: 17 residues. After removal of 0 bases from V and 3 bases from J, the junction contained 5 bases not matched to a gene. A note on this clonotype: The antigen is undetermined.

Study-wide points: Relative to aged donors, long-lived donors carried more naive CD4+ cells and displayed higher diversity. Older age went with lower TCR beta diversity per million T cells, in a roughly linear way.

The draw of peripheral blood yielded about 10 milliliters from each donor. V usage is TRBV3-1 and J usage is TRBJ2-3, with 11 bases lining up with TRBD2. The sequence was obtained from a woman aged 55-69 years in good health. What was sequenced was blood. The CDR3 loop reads CASSQDGLAGGTDTQYF. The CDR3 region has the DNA TGTGCCAGCAGCCAAGACGGGCTAGCGGGGGGAACAGATACGCAGTATTTT.